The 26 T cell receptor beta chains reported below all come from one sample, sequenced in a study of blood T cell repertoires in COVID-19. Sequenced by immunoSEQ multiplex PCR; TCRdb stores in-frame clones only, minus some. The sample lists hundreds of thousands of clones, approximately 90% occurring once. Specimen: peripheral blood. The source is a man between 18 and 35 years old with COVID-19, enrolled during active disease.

CDR3 sequence reads: CASSFGRGVETQYF. Here the CDR3 DNA reads TGTGCCAGCAGTTTCGGGCGGGGGGTGGAGACCCAGTACTTC. The chain has TRBV27 and TRBJ2-5, with 8 positions matching TRBD2. The CDR3 loop spans 14 amino acids. Germline V CDR1 and CDR2: MNHEY, SMNVEV (reference sequence). Losses at the gene ends were 3 bases for V and 5 bases for J; bases not matched to a gene: 5.

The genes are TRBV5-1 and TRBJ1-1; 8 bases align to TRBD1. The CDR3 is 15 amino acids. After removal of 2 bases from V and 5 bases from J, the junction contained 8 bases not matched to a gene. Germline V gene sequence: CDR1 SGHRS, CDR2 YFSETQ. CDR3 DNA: TGCGCCAGCAGCTTTAACAGGGGGTCGGGTACTGAAGCTTTCTTT. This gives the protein CASSFNRGSGTEAFF. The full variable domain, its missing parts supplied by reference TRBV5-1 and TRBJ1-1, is KAGVTQTPRYLIKTRGQQVTLSCSPISGHRSVSWYQQTPGQGLQFLFEYFSETQRNKGNFPGRFSGRQFSNSRSEMNVSTLELGDSALYLCASSFNRGSGTEAFFGQGTRLTVV.

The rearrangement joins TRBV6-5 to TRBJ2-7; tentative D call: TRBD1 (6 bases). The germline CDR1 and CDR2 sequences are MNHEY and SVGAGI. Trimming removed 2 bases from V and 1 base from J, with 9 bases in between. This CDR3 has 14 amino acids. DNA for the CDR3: TGTGCCAGCAGTTACCGACAGGCTTCCTACGAGCAGTACTTC. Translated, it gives CASSYRQASYEQYF.

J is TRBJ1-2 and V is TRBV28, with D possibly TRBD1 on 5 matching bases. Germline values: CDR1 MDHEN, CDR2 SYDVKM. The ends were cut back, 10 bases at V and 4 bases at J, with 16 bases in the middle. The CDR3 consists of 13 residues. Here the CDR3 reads CAISGRGGYGYTF. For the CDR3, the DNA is TGTGCCATCTCAGGGAGGGGTGGCTATGGCTACACCTTC.

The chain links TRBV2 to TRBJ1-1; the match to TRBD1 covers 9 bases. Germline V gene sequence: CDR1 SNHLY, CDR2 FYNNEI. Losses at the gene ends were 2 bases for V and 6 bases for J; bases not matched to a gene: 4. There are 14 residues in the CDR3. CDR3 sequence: CASSEWDRAPEAFF. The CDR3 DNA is TGTGCCAGCAGTGAATGGGACAGGGCCCCTGAAGCTTTCTTT.

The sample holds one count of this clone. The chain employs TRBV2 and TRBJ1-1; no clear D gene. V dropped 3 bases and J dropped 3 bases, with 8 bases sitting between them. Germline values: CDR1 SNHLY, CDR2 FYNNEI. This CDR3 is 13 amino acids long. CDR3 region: CASSDEKDTEAFF. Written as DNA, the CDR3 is TGTGCCAGCAGTGACGAGAAAGACACTGAAGCTTTCTTT.

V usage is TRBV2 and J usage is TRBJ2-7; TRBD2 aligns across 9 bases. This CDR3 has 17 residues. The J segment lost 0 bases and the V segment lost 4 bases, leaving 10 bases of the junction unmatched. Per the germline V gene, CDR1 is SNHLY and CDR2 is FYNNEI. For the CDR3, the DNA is TGTGCCAGCAGTGTATGGATAGCGGGAGCCACCTCCTACGAGCAGTACTTC. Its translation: CASSVWIAGATSYEQYF.

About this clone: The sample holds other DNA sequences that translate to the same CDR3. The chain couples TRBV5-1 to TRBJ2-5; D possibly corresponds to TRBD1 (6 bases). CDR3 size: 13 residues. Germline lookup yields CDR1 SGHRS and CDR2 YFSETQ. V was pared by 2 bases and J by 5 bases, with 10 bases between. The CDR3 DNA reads TGCGCCAGCAGCTTAACAGGGACGGAGACCCAGTACTTC. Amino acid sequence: CASSLTGTETQYF.

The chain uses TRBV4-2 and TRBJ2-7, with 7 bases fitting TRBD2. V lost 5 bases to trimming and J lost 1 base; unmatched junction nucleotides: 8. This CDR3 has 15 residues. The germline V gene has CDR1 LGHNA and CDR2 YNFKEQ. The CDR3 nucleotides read TGTGCCAGCAGCGTTTGGGGGGGGTCTTCCTACGAGCAGTACTTC. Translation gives CASSVWGGSSYEQYF.

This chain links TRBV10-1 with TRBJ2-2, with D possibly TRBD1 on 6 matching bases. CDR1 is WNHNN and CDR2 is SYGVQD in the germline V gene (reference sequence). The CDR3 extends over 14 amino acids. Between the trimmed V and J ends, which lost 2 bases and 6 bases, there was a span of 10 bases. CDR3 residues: CASSEKQGPGELFF. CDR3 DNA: TGCGCCAGCAGTGAGAAACAGGGTCCCGGGGAGCTGTTTTTT.

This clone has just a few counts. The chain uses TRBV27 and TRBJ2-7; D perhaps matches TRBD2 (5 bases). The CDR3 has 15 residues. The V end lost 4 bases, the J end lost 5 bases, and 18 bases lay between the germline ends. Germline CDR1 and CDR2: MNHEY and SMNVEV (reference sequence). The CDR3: CASSYRATSPDEQYF. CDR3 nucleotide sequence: TGTGCCAGCAGTTACCGGGCCACTAGTCCAGACGAGCAGTACTTC.

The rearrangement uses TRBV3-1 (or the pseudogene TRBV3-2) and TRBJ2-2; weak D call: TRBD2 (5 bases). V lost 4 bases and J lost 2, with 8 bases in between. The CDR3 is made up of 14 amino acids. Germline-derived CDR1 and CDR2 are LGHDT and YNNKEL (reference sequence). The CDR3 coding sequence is TGTGCCAGCAGCCGGACTCCAAACACCGGGGAGCTGTTTTTT. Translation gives CASSRTPNTGELFF.

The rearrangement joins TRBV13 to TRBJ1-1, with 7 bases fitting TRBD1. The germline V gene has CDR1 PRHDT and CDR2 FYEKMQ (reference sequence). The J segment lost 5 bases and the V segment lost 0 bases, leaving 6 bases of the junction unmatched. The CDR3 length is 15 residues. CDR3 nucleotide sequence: TGTGCCAGCAGCTTAGGTCCAGGGGGTTTTACTGAAGCTTTCTTT. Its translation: CASSLGPGGFTEAFF.

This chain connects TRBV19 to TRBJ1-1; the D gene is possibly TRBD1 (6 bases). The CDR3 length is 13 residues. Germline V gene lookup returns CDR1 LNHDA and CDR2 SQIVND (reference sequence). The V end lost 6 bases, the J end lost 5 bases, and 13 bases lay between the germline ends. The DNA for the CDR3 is TGTGCCAGTAGGGGCAGGGGTAATACTGAAGCTTTCTTT. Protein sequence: CASRGRGNTEAFF. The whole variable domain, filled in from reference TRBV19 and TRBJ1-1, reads DGGITQSPKYLFRKEGQNVTLSCEQNLNHDAMYWYRQDPGQGLRLIYYSQIVNDFQKGDIAEGYSVSREKKESFPLTVTSAQKNPTAFYLCASRGRGNTEAFFGQGTRLTVV.

CDR3 loop: CASRPRLAGSYNEQFF. In DNA form, the CDR3 reads TGTGCCAGCAGGCCTAGACTAGCGGGTAGCTACAATGAGCAGTTCTTC. V gene TRBV11-3 combines with J gene TRBJ2-1; 10 nucleotides match TRBD2. The CDR3 is 16 residues long. Germline V CDR1 and CDR2: SGHNT, YENEEA. Trimming removed 6 bases from V and 3 bases from J; junction bases left unmatched: 8.

CDR3 loop: CASTFSMTNEKLFF. CDR3 in DNA: TGTGCCAGCACCTTTTCTATGACTAATGAAAAACTGTTTTTT. The chain has TRBV6-5 and TRBJ1-4; D is undetermined. Germline loops: CDR1 MNHEY, CDR2 SVGAGI. The CDR3 sequence is 14 residues long. Trimming took 7 bases from V and 2 from J, leaving 11 bases between them.

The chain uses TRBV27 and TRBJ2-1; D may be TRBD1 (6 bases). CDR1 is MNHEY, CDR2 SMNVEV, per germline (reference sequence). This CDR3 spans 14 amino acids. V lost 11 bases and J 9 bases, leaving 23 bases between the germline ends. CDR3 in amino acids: CAARLLQGSGEQFF. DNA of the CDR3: TGTGCCGCAAGGCTCCTTCAGGGGAGCGGTGAGCAGTTCTTC.

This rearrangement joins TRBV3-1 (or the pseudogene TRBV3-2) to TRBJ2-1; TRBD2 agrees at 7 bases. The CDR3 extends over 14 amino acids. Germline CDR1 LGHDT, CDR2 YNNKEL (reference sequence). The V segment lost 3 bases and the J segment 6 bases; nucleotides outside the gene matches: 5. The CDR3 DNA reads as TGTGCCAGCAGCCACGCTAGCGGTACCAATGAGCAGTTCTTC. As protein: CASSHASGTNEQFF.

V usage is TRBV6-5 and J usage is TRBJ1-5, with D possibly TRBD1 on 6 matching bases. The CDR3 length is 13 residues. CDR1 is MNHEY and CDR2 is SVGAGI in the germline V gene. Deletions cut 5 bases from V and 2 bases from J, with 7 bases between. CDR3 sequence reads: CASSRTGNQPQHF. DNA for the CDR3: TGTGCCAGCAGTCGGACAGGCAATCAGCCCCAGCATTTT.

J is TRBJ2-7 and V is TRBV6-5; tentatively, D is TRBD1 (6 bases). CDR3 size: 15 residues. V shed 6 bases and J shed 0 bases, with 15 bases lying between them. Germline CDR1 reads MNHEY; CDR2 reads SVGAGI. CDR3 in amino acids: CASRLTGLFSYEQYF. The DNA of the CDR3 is TGTGCCAGCAGGTTGACAGGCCTCTTCTCCTACGAGCAGTACTTC.

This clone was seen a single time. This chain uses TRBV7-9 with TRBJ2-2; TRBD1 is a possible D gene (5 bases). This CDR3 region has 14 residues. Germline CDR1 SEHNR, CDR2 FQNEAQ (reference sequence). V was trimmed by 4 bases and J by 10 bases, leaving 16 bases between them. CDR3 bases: TGTGCCAGCAGCTCGTCTAGTCAGGGATTGGAGCTGTTTTTT. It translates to CASSSSSQGLELFF.

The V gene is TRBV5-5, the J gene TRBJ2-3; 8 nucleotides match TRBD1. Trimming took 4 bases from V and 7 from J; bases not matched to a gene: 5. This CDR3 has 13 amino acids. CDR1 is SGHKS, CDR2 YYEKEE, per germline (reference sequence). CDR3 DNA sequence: TGTGCCAGCAGCCTCGGGACAGGCAATACGCAGTATTTT. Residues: CASSLGTGNTQYF.

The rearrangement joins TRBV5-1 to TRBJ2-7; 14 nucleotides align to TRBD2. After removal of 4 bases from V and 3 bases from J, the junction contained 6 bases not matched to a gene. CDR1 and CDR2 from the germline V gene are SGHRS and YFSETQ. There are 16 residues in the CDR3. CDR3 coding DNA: TGCGCCAGCAGCACCACCGGGACTAGCGGGGGCTACGAGCAGTACTTC. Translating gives CASSTTGTSGGYEQYF.

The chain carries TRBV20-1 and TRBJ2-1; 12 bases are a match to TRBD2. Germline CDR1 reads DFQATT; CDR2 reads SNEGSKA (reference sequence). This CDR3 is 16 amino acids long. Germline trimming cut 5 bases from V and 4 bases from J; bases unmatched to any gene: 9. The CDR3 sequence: CSACDGTSGHYNEQFF. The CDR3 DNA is TGCAGTGCTTGTGACGGGACTAGCGGGCATTACAATGAGCAGTTCTTC.

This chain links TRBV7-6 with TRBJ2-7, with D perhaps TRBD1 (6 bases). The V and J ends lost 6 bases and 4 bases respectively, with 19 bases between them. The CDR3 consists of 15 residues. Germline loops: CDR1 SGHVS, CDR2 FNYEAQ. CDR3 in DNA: TGTGCCAGCAGTTTAAGTACAGGGTCTGATTACGAGCAGTACTTC. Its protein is CASSLSTGSDYEQYF.

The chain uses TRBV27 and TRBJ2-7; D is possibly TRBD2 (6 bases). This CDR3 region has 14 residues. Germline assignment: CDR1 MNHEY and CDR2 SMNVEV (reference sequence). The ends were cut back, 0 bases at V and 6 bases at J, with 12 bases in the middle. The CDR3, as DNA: TGTGCCAGCAGTTTATCGACTAGTTTGCTCGAGCAGTACTTC. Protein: CASSLSTSLLEQYF.